Each of the 18 T cell receptor beta chains below was sequenced from the same sample in a study of shared clonotypes between healthy human individuals. The protocol was immunoSEQ multiplex PCR, while the TCRdb copy is restricted to in-frame clones and leaves out a portion. The sample yields a few million clones, around 95% seen once. The sequenced material came from naive CD4+ T cells sorted from blood. This sample's subset: CD45RA+ positively selected. These receptors originate from a man younger than 35 in good health.

The V call is TRBV5-1, the J call TRBJ1-2; 9 nucleotides agree with TRBD1. The CDR3 has 16 residues. Germline-derived CDR1 and CDR2 are SGHRS and YFSETQ. V shed 4 bases and J 5 bases; nucleotides not matched to a gene: 12. CDR3 DNA sequence: TGCGCCAGCAGCACACAGTACGGGACAGGGATGTATGGCTACACCTTC. Translating it yields CASSTQYGTGMYGYTF. Filled out from reference TRBV5-1 and TRBJ1-2, the complete variable domain reads KAGVTQTPRYLIKTRGQQVTLSCSPISGHRSVSWYQQTPGQGLQFLFEYFSETQRNKGNFPGRFSGRQFSNSRSEMNVSTLELGDSALYLCASSTQYGTGMYGYTFGSGTRLTVV.

The chain is built from TRBV5-6 and TRBJ1-5; perhaps TRBD1 as D (6 bases). This CDR3 is 15 amino acids long. The V and J ends lost 4 bases and 5 bases respectively, with 16 bases between them. Per germline, CDR1 SGHDT and CDR2 YYEEEE. The CDR3 region is CASSLGNRADQPQHF. In DNA, the CDR3 is TGTGCCAGCAGCCTTGGTAACAGGGCGGATCAGCCCCAGCATTTT.

About this clone itself: The sample contains more than one DNA sequence encoding this CDR3. The chain uses TRBV18 and TRBJ2-5; D may match TRBD1 or TRBD2 (5 bases each). This CDR3 is built from 14 residues. Trimming stripped 3 bases from V and 2 bases from J, with 10 bases between. CDR1 is KGHSH and CDR2 is LQKENI in the germline V gene. CDR3 sequence: CASSPRGLQETQYF. The CDR3 DNA sequence: TGTGCCAGCTCACCCCGGGGCCTACAAGAGACCCAGTACTTC.

The V call is TRBV10-3, the J call TRBJ1-1; tentative D call: TRBD1 (5 bases). In germline, CDR1 is ENHRY, CDR2 SYGVKD. The CDR3 totals 14 residues. V was trimmed by 4 bases and J by 0 bases, leaving 9 bases between them. CDR3 amino acids: CAISGGGMNTEAFF. The CDR3 nucleotides read TGTGCCATCAGTGGGGGCGGCATGAACACTGAAGCTTTCTTT.

The chain carries TRBV5-1 and TRBJ2-3; D possibly corresponds to TRBD2 (5 bases). V dropped 4 bases and J dropped 1 base, with 13 bases sitting between them. Germline CDR1 and CDR2: SGHRS and YFSETQ. The CDR3 is made up of 15 amino acids. CDR3 in amino acids: CASSALVGGTDTQYF. CDR3 DNA: TGCGCCAGCAGCGCACTAGTCGGCGGCACAGATACGCAGTATTTT.

The V gene is TRBV4-3, the J gene TRBJ1-6; D not resolved. Per germline, CDR1 LGHNA and CDR2 YSLEER. The ends were cut back, 2 bases at V and 9 bases at J, with 20 bases in the middle. CDR3 length equals 17 residues. CDR3 protein: CASSQTAYEGTSSPLHF. In nucleotides, the CDR3 is TGCGCCAGCAGCCAAACCGCTTACGAGGGCACATCTTCACCCCTCCACTTT.

V gene TRBV25-1 combines with J gene TRBJ2-1; D gene uncertain. V was cut by 4 bases and J by 0 bases, with 7 bases left in between. The CDR3 is 14 amino acids. Germline CDR1 and CDR2: MGHDK and SYGVNS. The CDR3 reads CASSGPNSYNEQFF. The CDR3 coding sequence is TGTGCCAGCAGTGGTCCCAACTCCTACAATGAGCAGTTCTTC.

This rearrangement joins TRBV4-1 to TRBJ2-7; the D is unclear. V was shortened by 0 bases and J by 3 bases, with 6 bases between the two germline ends. There are 13 residues in the CDR3. The germline gives CDR1 MGHRA, CDR2 YSYEKL. CDR3 amino acids: CASSQDHGYEQYF. The CDR3 bases are TGCGCCAGCAGCCAAGATCACGGCTACGAGCAGTACTTC.

The chain employs TRBV28 and TRBJ2-5, with TRBD1 matching over 8 bases. V gave up 6 bases and J gave up 1 base; unmatched junction bases: 7. The CDR3 has 15 amino acids. The germline V gene has CDR1 MDHEN and CDR2 SYDVKM. The CDR3: CASRGTDRVQETQYF. The CDR3 DNA reads as TGTGCCAGCAGGGGGACGGACAGGGTCCAAGAGACCCAGTACTTC.

The gene calls are TRBV7-9 and TRBJ2-6, with TRBD1 matching over 9 bases. Trimming took 3 bases from V and 1 from J; bases not matched to a gene: 10. The CDR3 has 19 amino acids. Looked up from germline, CDR1 is SEHNR and CDR2 is FQNEAQ (reference sequence). The CDR3 DNA is TGTGCCAGCAGCTTGGAGTTTGGGACAGGGAGATCTGGGGCCAACGTCCTGACTTTC. Its translation: CASSLEFGTGRSGANVLTF. Filled out from reference TRBV7-9 and TRBJ2-6, the complete variable domain reads DTGVSQNPRHKITKRGQNVTFRCDPISEHNRLYWYRQTLGQGPEFLTYFQNEAQLEKSRLLSDRFSAERPKGSFSTLEIQRTEQGDSAMYLCASSLEFGTGRSGANVLTFGAGSRLTVL.

This chain joins TRBV5-4 and TRBJ2-1, with TRBD2 identical over 8 bases. The CDR3 contains 16 residues. Germline V gives CDR1 SGHNT, CDR2 YYREEE (reference sequence). The ends lost 4 bases at V and 8 bases at J; junction bases unmatched: 14. The CDR3 nucleotides are TGTGCCAGCAGCCCGGGGGGCGCGGGAGGCACCCATGAGCAGTTCTTC. This gives the protein CASSPGGAGGTHEQFF.

The chain is built from TRBV27 and TRBJ2-2, with TRBD2 as a possible D gene (6 bases). CDR1 is MNHEY and CDR2 is SMNVEV in the germline V gene (reference sequence). Trimming took off 3 bases at V and 4 bases at J, with 18 bases between the two ends. The CDR3 is 17 amino acids. The chain's CDR3 is CASSFKRDSSFTGELFF. The CDR3 region has the DNA TGTGCCAGCAGTTTTAAACGGGACTCAAGCTTCACCGGGGAGCTGTTTTTT.

Comment on this clone: Other DNA sequences in the same sample also yield this CDR3. The chain has TRBV19 and TRBJ2-2, with 7 bases aligning to TRBD1. The V segment lost 3 bases and the J segment 1 base; nucleotides outside the gene matches: 2. Germline V gene lookup returns CDR1 LNHDA and CDR2 SQIVND (reference sequence). CDR3 length equals 15 residues. The CDR3 here is CASSIGQVNTGELFF. In nucleotides, the CDR3 is TGTGCCAGTAGTATTGGACAGGTGAACACCGGGGAGCTGTTTTTT.

This clone was seen only once. This sample includes further DNA sequences coding for the same CDR3. J is TRBJ1-2 and V is TRBV30; D is uncertain. This CDR3 has 13 amino acids. Germline V gene sequence: CDR1 GTSNPN, CDR2 SVGIG (reference sequence). V lost 0 bases and J lost 2, with 7 bases in between. The CDR3 DNA reads as TGTGCCTGGAGTGTGGCCGGAAACTATGGCTACACCTTC. Amino acids: CAWSVAGNYGYTF.

The V call is TRBV19, the J call TRBJ1-4; a weak D match, TRBD1 (5 bases). The CDR3 runs 16 residues. Germline assignment: CDR1 LNHDA and CDR2 SQIVND (reference sequence). V lost 6 bases to trimming and J lost 2 bases, with 16 bases between them. The CDR3 coding sequence is TGTGCCAGTAGACCACGTGGGGGGGATACTAATGAAAAACTGTTTTTT. Translation: CASRPRGGDTNEKLFF.

Turning to this clone: This sample also contains other DNA sequences that code for the same CDR3. The J gene is TRBJ2-5, the V gene TRBV9; either TRBD1 or TRBD2 may supply D (6 bases each). The V end lost 0 bases, the J end lost 5 bases, and 11 bases lay between the germline ends. Germline V gene data show CDR1 as SGDLS and CDR2 as YYNGEE. CDR3 length: 14 amino acids. The CDR3 DNA follows: TGTGCCAGCAGCGTAGAGGGGGGAACCGAGACCCAGTACTTC. Its translation: CASSVEGGTETQYF.

The chain has TRBV29-1 and TRBJ2-5, with 7 bases matching TRBD1. Per the germline V gene, CDR1 is SQVTM and CDR2 is ANQGSEA. The CDR3 totals 13 residues. The trim removed 1 base at V and 3 bases at J, leaving 2 bases unmatched. The CDR3 bases are TGCAGCGTTGAAGGCAGGGGGAAAGAGACCCAGTACTTC. Translated, it gives CSVEGRGKETQYF.

The chain uses TRBV13 and TRBJ1-2; D call uncertain. Trimming cost V 0 bases and J 0 bases, with 2 bases left between them. The CDR3 has 13 amino acids. CDR1 is PRHDT and CDR2 is FYEKMQ in the germline V gene (reference sequence). The CDR3 region has the DNA TGTGCCAGCAGCTTAGGTCCTAACTATGGCTACACCTTC. This codes for CASSLGPNYGYTF.